One sample yielded the 8 T cell receptor beta chains listed below, sequenced in a study of shared clonotypes between healthy human individuals. Repertoires were generated with immunoSEQ multiplex PCR, while TCRdb's copy carries only in-frame clones and drops some. The data hold a few million clones, with around 93% observed a single time. The sequencing input was naive CD4+ T cells from PBMCs. Subset in this sample: CD45RA+ positively selected. All receptors derive from a man younger than 35 in good health. Some clones in this sample may be carry-over from other donors' samples.

V and J are TRBV9 and TRBJ2-6, with 7 bases matching TRBD2. Germline V CDR1 and CDR2: SGDLS, YYNGEE. The CDR3 runs 17 residues. V gave up 3 bases and J gave up 3 bases; unmatched junction bases: 9. The CDR3 bases are TGTGCCAGCAGCGCGTCCGCGGGAGAAGTTGGGGCCAACGTCCTGACTTTC. Translated, it gives CASSASAGEVGANVLTF.

This clone was observed a handful of times. The sample contains more than one DNA sequence encoding this CDR3. The CDR3 DNA reads as TGTGCCTGGAGTGTCAGAGTGAATCAGCCCCAGCATTTT. It codes for CAWSVRVNQPQHF. The chain joins TRBV30 to TRBJ1-5; no reliable D call. V dropped 0 bases and J dropped 4 bases, with 7 bases sitting between them. The CDR3 runs 13 residues. In germline, CDR1 is GTSNPN, CDR2 SVGIG (reference sequence).

On this clone: A much larger clone sits a single nucleotide away, making a read error possible. V gene TRBV6-1 combines with J gene TRBJ1-1; 7 nucleotides line up with TRBD1. V was pared by 6 bases and J by 3 bases, with 1 base of the junction left unmatched. This CDR3 is 12 amino acids long. In germline, CDR1 is MNHNS, CDR2 SASEGT. CDR3 sequence reads: CASRTGYTEAFF. CDR3 nucleotide sequence: TGTGCCAGCAGGACAGGGTACACTGAAGCTTTCTTT.

The chain links TRBV6-5 to TRBJ2-5, with a weak D call TRBD2 (5 bases). The CDR3 length is 10 residues. Trimming cost V 2 bases and J 14 bases, with 9 bases left between them. CDR1 is MNHEY and CDR2 is SVGAGI in the germline V gene. CDR3 protein: CASSYLGLYF. CDR3 in DNA: TGTGCCAGCAGTTACCTCGGACTCTACTTC.

Points on this clone: This CDR3 is also generated by other DNA sequences in the sample. This sequence joins TRBV28 and TRBJ2-2; a weak D match, TRBD2 (5 bases). The germline gives CDR1 MDHEN, CDR2 SYDVKM. Trimming cost V 0 bases and J 0 bases, with 8 bases left between them. The length of the CDR3 is 16 residues. The CDR3 region is CASSLWAGSNTGELFF. CDR3 coding DNA: TGTGCCAGCAGTTTATGGGCGGGCTCGAACACCGGGGAGCTGTTTTTT.

This chain links TRBV7-2 with TRBJ1-2, with D hard to call. Trimming cost V 2 bases and J 7 bases, with 5 bases left between them. Germline values: CDR1 SGHTA, CDR2 FQGNSA. The CDR3 has 11 amino acids. CDR3 nucleotide sequence: TGTGCCAGCAGCTTATGGGGTGGCTACACCTTC. Translated, it gives CASSLWGGYTF. Together with reference TRBV7-2 and TRBJ1-2, the CDR3 gives the full variable domain: GAGVSQSPSNKVTEKGKDVELRCDPISGHTALYWYRQSLGQGLEFLIYFQGNSAPDKSGLPSDRFSAERTGGSVSTLTIQRTQQEDSAVYLCASSLWGGYTFGSGTRLTVV.

The rearrangement uses TRBV7-9 and TRBJ1-3, with D tentatively TRBD1 (5 bases). Trimming stripped 4 bases from V and 1 base from J, with 5 bases between. This CDR3 spans 13 amino acids. Germline CDR1 and CDR2: SEHNR and FQNEAQ (reference sequence). CDR3 sequence (DNA): TGTGCCAGCAGCTGGACATCTGGAAACACCATATATTTT. It translates to CASSWTSGNTIYF.

The chain is built from TRBV28 and TRBJ1-5; TRBD1 aligns across 10 bases. V gave up 7 bases and J gave up 6 bases; unmatched junction bases: 3. Germline values: CDR1 MDHEN, CDR2 SYDVKM. The CDR3 extends over 13 amino acids. The CDR3 coding sequence is TGTGCCAGCACCGGGACAGGGGTTCAGCCCCAGCATTTT. Residues: CASTGTGVQPQHF.